The 22 T cell receptor beta chains below were found in one sample sequenced in a study of cytomegalovirus exposure and HLA in healthy donors. The PCR used 60 Vbeta and 13 Jbeta primers. Method: immunoSEQ multiplex PCR; TCRdb's copy keeps in-frame clones and lacks some. The sample carries about 110,000 clones, around 73% recorded once. The sequenced sample was PBMCs. The receptors here all came from a man aged 40-49 years in good health and CMV-seronegative.

The gene calls are TRBV5-6 and TRBJ2-1; 7 bases are shared with TRBD1. With V trimmed by 2 bases and J by 5 bases, 10 bases remained unmatched. The germline CDR1 and CDR2 sequences are SGHDT and YYEEEE. This CDR3 spans 16 amino acids. The CDR3 DNA is TGTGCCAGCAGCTTATTCTTGGGACAGTTAGACAATGAGCAGTTCTTC. Protein sequence: CASSLFLGQLDNEQFF.

This chain joins TRBV30 and TRBJ1-5; maybe TRBD1 (5 bases). This CDR3 comprises 12 residues. Trimming shortened V by 2 bases and J by 4 bases, and 6 bases separated the two germline ends. Germline values: CDR1 GTSNPN, CDR2 SVGIG (reference sequence). CDR3 nucleotides: TGTGCCTGGAGTCGGGGGAATCAGCCCCAGCATTTT. It translates to CAWSRGNQPQHF.

The chain's CDR3 is CASSARGALGNTEAFF. In DNA, the CDR3 is TGTGCCAGCAGCGCCCGAGGCGCCCTGGGGAACACTGAAGCTTTCTTT. This chain uses TRBV7-6 with TRBJ1-1, with unresolved D. Trimming took 5 bases from V and 1 from J, leaving 17 bases between them. The germline gives CDR1 SGHVS, CDR2 FNYEAQ. The CDR3 consists of 16 residues.

The V and J genes are TRBV6-5 and TRBJ2-6; 8 nucleotides line up with TRBD2. The CDR3 extends over 16 amino acids. Germline assignment: CDR1 MNHEY and CDR2 SVGAGI. Unmatched junction bases numbered 4, after V lost 4 bases and J lost 2 bases. This CDR3 reads CASSFRSGTGANVLTF. CDR3 sequence (DNA): TGTGCCAGCAGTTTCCGTAGCGGGACTGGGGCCAACGTCCTGACTTTC.

This chain connects TRBV30 to TRBJ2-7; TRBD1 matches 10 bases. V lost 0 bases to trimming and J lost 3 bases; unmatched junction nucleotides: 2. Germline lookup yields CDR1 GTSNPN and CDR2 SVGIG (reference sequence). The CDR3 runs to 14 residues. The CDR3 here is CAWSVDRGLYEQYF. CDR3 in DNA: TGTGCCTGGAGTGTTGACAGGGGGCTCTACGAGCAGTACTTC.

The rearrangement links TRBV7-8 to TRBJ2-3; the D gene is possibly TRBD1 (5 bases). The V end lost 7 bases, the J end lost 0 bases, and 11 bases lay between the germline ends. The germline gives CDR1 SGHVS, CDR2 FQNEAQ. The CDR3 spans 14 residues. CDR3 in DNA: TGTGCCAGCACACCCCAGGGAAGCACAGATACGCAGTATTTT. Amino acids: CASTPQGSTDTQYF.

This chain joins TRBV7-8 and TRBJ1-1, with D possibly TRBD1 on 5 matching bases. The germline V and J ends were trimmed by 0 bases and 5 bases, with 10 bases remaining between them. CDR1 SGHVS and CDR2 FQNEAQ come from the germline V gene. This CDR3 region has 14 residues. The CDR3 loop is CASSLAGGRTEAFF. CDR3 nucleotides: TGTGCCAGCAGCTTAGCGGGGGGTAGGACTGAAGCTTTCTTT.

This sequence joins TRBV27 and TRBJ2-1, with TRBD2 as a possible D gene (7 bases). Trimming took off 3 bases at V and 0 bases at J, with 15 bases between the two ends. In germline, CDR1 is MNHEY, CDR2 SMNVEV (reference sequence). The CDR3 has 17 residues. In DNA, the CDR3 is TGTGCCAGCAGTTTTTCTTTAGGGGGGGGCTCCTACAATGAGCAGTTCTTC. Its protein product is CASSFSLGGGSYNEQFF.

This clone appeared a few times. The rearrangement joins TRBV7-3 to TRBJ2-3, with 7 bases aligning to TRBD2. The CDR3 extends over 14 amino acids. Germline V CDR1 and CDR2: SGHTA, FQGTGA. V was clipped by 2 bases and J by 6 bases; unmatched bases: 5. CDR3: CASSLDLGGDTQYF. The CDR3 nucleotides read TGTGCCAGCAGCTTAGACTTGGGGGGGGATACGCAGTATTTT.

The chain joins TRBV29-1 to TRBJ2-3; D may be TRBD1 (6 bases). The CDR3 is 12 residues long. The germline V gene has CDR1 SQVTM and CDR2 ANQGSEA. V shed 7 bases and J shed 5 bases, with 13 bases lying between them. The CDR3 sequence: CSETEGGDTQYF. CDR3 coding DNA: TGCAGCGAGACGGAAGGGGGAGATACGCAGTATTTT.

The rearrangement uses TRBV4-1 and TRBJ1-5; D uncertain. CDR3 size: 13 residues. V gave up 0 bases and J gave up 5 bases, with 5 bases separating them. Germline V gene lookup returns CDR1 MGHRA and CDR2 YSYEKL. CDR3 protein: CASSQDRYQPQHF. CDR3 coding DNA: TGCGCCAGCAGCCAAGATCGTTATCAGCCCCAGCATTTT.

This chain links TRBV6-6 with TRBJ1-5, with 7 nucleotides matching TRBD1. The V gene end was trimmed by 5 bases and the J gene end by 9 bases; junction bases not matched to a gene: 13. The germline V gene has CDR1 MNHNY and CDR2 SVGAGI (reference sequence). This CDR3 comprises 15 residues. CDR3 sequence (DNA): TGTGCCAGCAGTCCGGGACAGCGCCTAATTGGGCCCCAGCATTTT. It is translated as CASSPGQRLIGPQHF.

The chain is built from TRBV4-3 and TRBJ1-1; maybe TRBD1 (6 bases). Germline-derived CDR1 and CDR2 are LGHNA and YSLEER. CDR3 length: 14 residues. Trimming removed 0 bases from V and 7 bases from J, with 12 bases in between. The CDR3 here is CASSQDSGGLEAFF. CDR3 DNA: TGCGCCAGCAGCCAAGACTCGGGGGGCCTTGAAGCTTTCTTT.

This clone was detected a few times. V usage is TRBV5-1 and J usage is TRBJ2-3; 7 bases are a match to TRBD2. Germline CDR1 SGHRS, CDR2 YFSETQ. V trimming: 4 bases; J trimming: 2 bases; junction bases outside the gene matches: 1. This CDR3 is built from 13 residues. CDR3 sequence: CASSRGDTDTQYF. DNA of the CDR3: TGCGCCAGCAGCCGGGGGGACACAGATACGCAGTATTTT.

The chain combines TRBV4-2 with TRBJ2-5; 9 nucleotides line up with TRBD2. The CDR3 covers 17 residues. Germline CDR1 is LGHNA and CDR2 is YNFKEQ. Trimming cost V 0 bases and J 0 bases; bases outside gene matches: 5. The CDR3: CASSQETSGLNQETQYF. The CDR3 DNA follows: TGTGCCAGCAGCCAAGAGACTAGCGGCTTAAACCAAGAGACCCAGTACTTC.

This clone turned up a few times. The sample contains more than one DNA sequence encoding this CDR3. The chain combines TRBV7-9 with TRBJ1-4, with TRBD1 matching 8 bases. CDR1 and CDR2 (germline): SEHNR, FQNEAQ (reference sequence). The CDR3 length is 15 residues. J was trimmed by 5 bases and V by 5 bases; bases with no gene match: 7. CDR3 region: CASSPRDRTNEKLFF. The CDR3, as DNA: TGTGCCAGCAGCCCGCGGGACAGGACAAATGAAAAACTGTTTTTT.

This clone was found a few times. This chain uses TRBV6-1 with TRBJ2-4; tentatively, D is TRBD1 (6 bases). The CDR3 extends over 13 amino acids. CDR1 MNHNS and CDR2 SASEGT come from the germline V gene. V lost 4 bases, J lost 7 bases, and 11 bases lay in between. Here the CDR3 reads CASSATGWNIQYF. The CDR3 region has the DNA TGTGCCAGCAGTGCTACAGGGTGGAACATTCAGTACTTC.

A single count supports this clone. The J gene is TRBJ2-7, the V gene TRBV28; TRBD1 matches 10 bases. Trimming removed 8 bases from V and 6 bases from J; junction bases left unmatched: 10. The CDR3 has 14 residues. CDR1 and CDR2 from the germline V gene are MDHEN and SYDVKM. The CDR3 DNA reads TGTGCCAGCGACGGGACAGGGGAAATCAGCGAGCAGTACTTC. Its translation: CASDGTGEISEQYF.

This chain uses TRBV5-8 with TRBJ2-3, with D possibly TRBD2 on 5 matching bases. The germline V gene encodes CDR1 SGHTS and CDR2 YDEGEE. The CDR3 is 17 amino acids. The V end lost 3 bases, the J end lost 3 bases, and 20 bases lay between the germline ends. CDR3 protein: CASSSLFGLKGTDTQYF. The CDR3 DNA follows: TGTGCCAGCAGCTCTCTTTTCGGACTGAAAGGGACAGATACGCAGTATTTT.

This clone was detected only a few times. The chain uses TRBV4-1 and TRBJ2-3, with D possibly being TRBD2 (5 bases). V was clipped by 1 base and J by 6 bases, with 11 bases between them. Germline V CDR1 and CDR2: MGHRA, YSYEKL. The CDR3 has 14 residues. The CDR3 coding sequence is TGCGCCAGCAGCCAAGTCGCGGGCGGGGATACGCAGTATTTT. Amino acid sequence: CASSQVAGGDTQYF.

The chain uses TRBV7-9 and TRBJ2-3; TRBD1 matches 9 bases. This CDR3 is built from 15 residues. Germline CDR1 and CDR2: SEHNR and FQNEAQ (reference sequence). V lost 5 bases, J lost 3 bases, and 6 bases stayed unmatched. Here the CDR3 reads CASSPRDRVTDTQYF. In nucleotides, the CDR3 is TGTGCCAGCAGCCCCCGGGACAGGGTTACAGATACGCAGTATTTT.

The chain links TRBV4-3 to TRBJ2-4; 10 bases match TRBD2. Trimming took 3 bases from V and 1 from J; bases not matched to a gene: 18. This CDR3 region has 21 residues. CDR1 LGHNA and CDR2 YSLEER come from the germline V gene. CDR3 sequence reads: CASSQFYSGGPTYPAKNIQYF. CDR3 bases: TGCGCCAGCAGCCAGTTCTATAGCGGGGGGCCTACATACCCCGCCAAAAACATTCAGTACTTC.